These 14 T cell receptor beta chains were sequenced from one sample in a study of blood T cell repertoires in COVID-19. TCRdb's copy holds only in-frame clones and misses some; the assay was immunoSEQ multiplex PCR. The data show tens of thousands of clones, around 86% seen once. The sample taken for sequencing was peripheral blood. These receptors were collected from a man aged 65 to 79 with active COVID-19.

This sequence joins TRBV5-6 and TRBJ2-2; 8 nucleotides match TRBD2. The CDR3 extends over 17 amino acids. With 4 bases clipped from V and 4 bases from J, the junction kept 12 bases outside the gene matches. Germline lookup yields CDR1 SGHDT and CDR2 YYEEEE. The CDR3 protein is CASSISPGLGITGELFF. The DNA of the CDR3 is TGTGCCAGCAGCATCAGCCCGGGACTAGGCATCACCGGGGAGCTGTTTTTT.

The chain employs TRBV28 and TRBJ2-3, with 12 nucleotides matching TRBD2. Per germline, CDR1 MDHEN and CDR2 SYDVKM. The J segment lost 0 bases and the V segment lost 7 bases, leaving 11 bases of the junction unmatched. The CDR3 runs 18 residues. The CDR3: CASIGGLAGGNSTDTQYF. CDR3 sequence (DNA): TGTGCCAGCATTGGGGGGCTAGCGGGAGGGAATAGCACAGATACGCAGTATTTT.

This clone was picked up one time. The chain is built from TRBV4-1 and TRBJ1-3; TRBD1 might be the D (6 bases). V dropped 0 bases and J dropped 0 bases, with 9 bases sitting between them. Looked up from germline, CDR1 is MGHRA and CDR2 is YSYEKL. The CDR3 runs to 16 residues. The CDR3 DNA sequence: TGCGCCAGCAGCCAAGAGGGGGCAGCCTCTGGAAACACCATATATTTT. Translation: CASSQEGAASGNTIYF.

The count of this clone is one. Other nucleotide sequences in the sample specify the same CDR3. CDR3 loop: CASSYRAGETQYF. The CDR3 DNA reads as TGTGCCAGCAGTTACAGGGCAGGGGAGACCCAGTACTTC. The chain carries TRBV6-2 or TRBV6-3 and TRBJ2-5, with a weak D call TRBD1 (5 bases). The ends were cut back, 2 bases at V and 5 bases at J, with 9 bases in the middle. Germline-derived CDR1 and CDR2 are MNHEY and SVGEGT. This CDR3 contains 13 residues.

The chain is built from TRBV10-3 and TRBJ2-5; 9 bases are shared with TRBD2. The CDR3 is made up of 15 amino acids. The germline CDR1 and CDR2 sequences are ENHRY and SYGVKD. Germline trimming cut 6 bases from V and 5 bases from J; bases unmatched to any gene: 10. Here the CDR3 DNA reads TGTGCCATCAGGACTAGCGGAGCGATGGGGGAGACCCAGTACTTC. Its translation: CAIRTSGAMGETQYF.

The chain has TRBV3-1 (or the pseudogene TRBV3-2) and TRBJ2-5; a possible D gene is TRBD2 (6 bases). This CDR3 is 14 amino acids long. Deletions cut 4 bases from V and 1 base from J, with 10 bases between. In germline, CDR1 is LGHDT, CDR2 YNNKEL (reference sequence). CDR3 residues: CASSPSSAQETQYF. CDR3 DNA sequence: TGTGCCAGCAGCCCTTCTAGCGCCCAAGAGACCCAGTACTTC.

V gene TRBV3-1 (or the pseudogene TRBV3-2) combines with J gene TRBJ2-2; 10 positions agree with TRBD2. Germline lookup yields CDR1 LGHDT and CDR2 YNNKEL (reference sequence). There are 17 residues in the CDR3. The V segment lost 2 bases and the J segment 0 bases; nucleotides outside the gene matches: 3. CDR3: CASSQPTSGPNTGELFF. CDR3 sequence (DNA): TGTGCCAGCAGCCAACCGACTAGCGGGCCGAACACCGGGGAGCTGTTTTTT.

This chain joins TRBV9 and TRBJ1-6; D possibly corresponds to TRBD1 (5 bases). Trimming took 5 bases from V and 7 from J, leaving 7 bases between them. The germline gives CDR1 SGDLS, CDR2 YYNGEE. The CDR3 is made up of 12 amino acids. In DNA form, the CDR3 reads TGTGCCAGCAGGGGGCCGAATTCACCCCTCCACTTT. Translation gives CASRGPNSPLHF.

The chain uses TRBV12-3 or TRBV12-4 and TRBJ2-7; a possible D gene is TRBD1 (5 bases). The CDR3 contains 12 residues. Trimming removed 5 bases at V and 5 bases at J, with 10 bases between. Here the CDR3 reads CASSLTRDEQYF. CDR3 nucleotide sequence: TGTGCCAGCAGTCTTACCAGGGACGAGCAGTACTTC.

The rearrangement joins TRBV7-2 to TRBJ2-7, with 7 bases matching TRBD1. J was trimmed by 3 bases and V by 1 base; bases with no gene match: 6. The CDR3 contains 15 residues. Germline CDR1 SGHTA, CDR2 FQGNSA. CDR3 bases: TGTGCCAGCAGCTTAGTTTGGCAGGGGGACTACGAGCAGTACTTC. Protein product: CASSLVWQGDYEQYF.

This chain uses TRBV12-3 or TRBV12-4 with TRBJ1-5; D unclear. The V end lost 4 bases, the J end lost 9 bases, and 10 bases lay between the germline ends. This CDR3 is 12 amino acids long. CDR3 sequence: CASSSSSRPQHF. Written as DNA, the CDR3 is TGTGCCAGCAGTTCCTCCTCCCGGCCCCAGCATTTT.

The rearrangement links TRBV19 to TRBJ2-2; 14 positions match TRBD2. CDR1 and CDR2 from the germline V gene are LNHDA and SQIVND (reference sequence). Trimming cost V 3 bases and J 0 bases; bases outside gene matches: 3. The CDR3 totals 18 residues. CDR3 sequence reads: CASSMGLAGAPNTGELFF. The DNA for the CDR3 is TGTGCCAGTAGTATGGGACTAGCGGGAGCACCGAACACCGGGGAGCTGTTTTTT.

The V call is TRBV10-1, the J call TRBJ2-1, with 7 bases identical to TRBD2. V was clipped by 7 bases and J by 5 bases; unmatched bases: 11. This CDR3 contains 15 residues. CDR1 and CDR2 from the germline V gene are WNHNN and SYGVQD (reference sequence). CDR3 bases: TGCGCCAGCAACCGGGACTACCCAACTCACAATGAGCAGTTCTTC. Translated: CASNRDYPTHNEQFF.

The chain carries TRBV11-1 and TRBJ2-1; 14 nucleotides align to TRBD2. The ends lost 7 bases at V and 9 bases at J; junction bases unmatched: 5. CDR3 length equals 14 residues. CDR1 and CDR2 (germline): SGHAT, FQDESV (reference sequence). CDR3 loop: CASTPGLAGAEQFF. In DNA form, the CDR3 reads TGTGCCAGCACCCCGGGACTAGCGGGAGCTGAGCAGTTCTTC.